One and the same sample provided the 32 T cell receptor beta chains below, sequenced in a study of PD-1 blockade in classical Hodgkin lymphoma. The table came from immunoSEQ multiplex PCR; TCRdb's copy has only in-frame clones and leaves some out. This sample yields some 24,000 clones, of which 65% to 80% are seen a single time; roughly 27% belongs to the top ten. Time point given: cycle 4 day 1 (C4D1), after about 6 weeks of nivolumab. All the patients suffered relapse after autologous stem cell transplantation, and brentuximab vedotin exposure differed. The sequences come from peripheral blood mononuclear cells (PBMCs), collected before the fourth cycle of nivolumab. The receptors here all came from a human donor with classical Hodgkin lymphoma.

This clone was seen a single time. The V gene is TRBV29-1, the J gene TRBJ2-1; D not certain. The CDR3 has 10 residues. Between the trimmed V and J ends, which lost 7 bases and 8 bases, there was a span of 9 bases. In germline, CDR1 is SQVTM, CDR2 ANQGSEA. Here the CDR3 reads CSGKDDEQFF. CDR3 coding DNA: TGCAGCGGCAAGGACGATGAGCAGTTCTTC.

V is TRBV11-2 and J is TRBJ1-4; TRBD1 matches 7 bases. CDR1 and CDR2 from the germline V gene are SGHAT and FQNNGV. This CDR3 has 16 residues. Trimming removed 5 bases from V and 4 bases from J; junction bases left unmatched: 10. CDR3 sequence: CASSALWDSINEKLFF. As DNA, the CDR3 is TGTGCCAGCAGCGCCCTTTGGGACAGCATTAATGAAAAACTGTTTTTT.

The CDR3 region is CASSFSWGQGATDTQYF. In nucleotides, the CDR3 is TGTGCCAGCAGCTTCTCCTGGGGACAGGGGGCAACAGATACGCAGTATTTT. The rearrangement joins TRBV5-8 to TRBJ2-3, with 12 bases fitting TRBD1. There are 17 residues in the CDR3. Germline values: CDR1 SGHTS, CDR2 YDEGEE. V shed 2 bases and J 3 bases; nucleotides not matched to a gene: 7.

CDR3 nucleotides: TGTGCCAGCAGCTTAGATAGTAACTATGGCTACACCTTC. Translated: CASSLDSNYGYTF. V gene TRBV7-9 combines with J gene TRBJ1-2, with D uncertain. CDR1 and CDR2 (germline): SEHNR, FQNEAQ (reference sequence). Trimming stripped 1 base from V and 1 base from J, with 4 bases between. The CDR3 spans 13 residues.

The rearrangement joins TRBV18 to TRBJ1-1; 7 bases map to TRBD1. V lost 1 base to trimming and J lost 1 base; unmatched junction nucleotides: 3. The CDR3 contains 15 residues. The germline gives CDR1 KGHSH, CDR2 LQKENI. The CDR3 sequence is CASSPRQGGNTEAFF. DNA of the CDR3: TGTGCCAGCTCACCACGACAGGGCGGGAACACTGAAGCTTTCTTT.

Concerning this clone itself: A junction boundary mismatches the germline segment, possibly from a read error. This chain connects TRBV10-3 to TRBJ2-4; a possible D gene is TRBD2 (6 bases). The CDR3 runs 8 residues. Germline values: CDR1 ENHRY, CDR2 SYGVKD. The DNA for the CDR3 is TGTGCCATCAGTGGGAGGGAATTC. It is translated as CAISGREF.

Concerning this clone itself: The missing conserved phenylalanine or tryptophan at the end of this CDR3 makes a read error likely. The DNA is omitted, as the CDR3 cannot be located on it reliably, and the CDR3 follows TCRdb's listing. The CDR3 is CASKASKNLSERPMATL. The V call is TRBV13, the J call TRBJ1-2. CDR1 and CDR2 (germline): PRHDT, FYEKMQ (reference sequence). The CDR3 contains 17 residues when both ends are counted.

This clone was seen a handful of times. The genes are TRBV4-1 and TRBJ1-5; D is ambiguous. V was clipped by 0 bases and J by 11 bases, with 11 bases between them. CDR3 length equals 13 residues. CDR1 is MGHRA, CDR2 YSYEKL, per germline. CDR3 amino acids: CASSQDRGQAQHF. Written as DNA, the CDR3 is TGCGCCAGCAGCCAAGATCGAGGGCAGGCCCAGCATTTT.

The genes are TRBV2 and TRBJ1-5, with unresolved D. The germline gives CDR1 SNHLY, CDR2 FYNNEI. This CDR3 contains 13 residues. Between the trimmed V and J ends, which lost 5 bases and 6 bases, there was a span of 11 bases. CDR3 coding DNA: TGTGCCAGCAGTATCAAAGGTACTCAGCCCCAGCATTTT. It yields the protein CASSIKGTQPQHF. Looking up the rest from reference TRBV2 and TRBJ1-5 gives the full variable domain: EPEVTQTPSHQVTQMGQEVILRCVPISNHLYFYWYRQILGQKVEFLVSFYNNEISEKSEIFDDQFSVERPDGSNFTLKIRSTKLEDSAMYFCASSIKGTQPQHFGDGTRLSIL.

The chain recombines TRBV28 with TRBJ2-7; D is possibly TRBD2 (6 bases). Germline V gene data show CDR1 as MDHEN and CDR2 as SYDVKM. This CDR3 has 17 amino acids. Trimming pared 4 bases from V and 2 bases from J, leaving 21 bases between. CDR3: CASSSPSVQGLTYEQYF. In DNA, the CDR3 is TGTGCCAGCAGTTCACCTTCGGTCCAGGGACTTACCTACGAGCAGTACTTC.

The chain recombines TRBV30 with TRBJ1-1; D ambiguous. Germline V lookup: CDR1 GTSNPN, CDR2 SVGIG (reference sequence). With 3 bases removed from V and 1 base from J, the gap between germline ends came to 9 bases. There are 13 residues in the CDR3. CDR3 region: CAWSRDTNTEAFF. CDR3 DNA: TGTGCCTGGAGCCGAGACACGAACACTGAAGCTTTCTTT.

The CDR3 nucleotides are TGTGCCAGCAGCCCGGGGGGGGGACTTCGCGAGCAGTACTTC. This translates into CASSPGGGLREQYF. This rearrangement joins TRBV11-1 to TRBJ2-7, with TRBD2 identical over 8 bases. The CDR3 length is 14 residues. The V gene's germline CDR1 is SGHAT and CDR2 FQDESV (reference sequence). Unmatched junction bases numbered 9, after V lost 5 bases and J lost 6 bases.

This chain joins TRBV30 and TRBJ1-4; 8 bases are a match to TRBD1. CDR1 is GTSNPN and CDR2 is SVGIG in the germline V gene (reference sequence). This CDR3 is built from 12 residues. J was trimmed by 11 bases and V by 3 bases; bases with no gene match: 5. The CDR3 bases are TGTGCCTGGAGCAGGGGGCAGGGGAAACTGTTTTTT. Translating gives CAWSRGQGKLFF. The full variable domain, with the rest looked up from reference TRBV30 and TRBJ1-4, is SQTIHQWPATLVQPVGSPLSLECTVEGTSNPNLYWYRQAAGRGLQLLFYSVGIGQISSEVPQNLSASRPQDRQFILSSKKLLLSDSGFYLCAWSRGQGKLFFGSGTQLSVL.

The genes are TRBV7-2 and TRBJ1-6; 7 positions agree with TRBD1. V lost 4 bases to trimming and J lost 10 bases; unmatched junction nucleotides: 10. The CDR3 spans 15 residues. CDR1 SGHTA and CDR2 FQGNSA come from the germline V gene. CDR3 amino acids: CASSSNRGVGSPLHF. CDR3 nucleotide sequence: TGTGCCAGCAGCTCCAACAGGGGTGTGGGGTCACCCCTCCACTTT.

The rearrangement joins TRBV28 to TRBJ1-4; D gene unclear. The length of the CDR3 is 12 residues. The germline gives CDR1 MDHEN, CDR2 SYDVKM. V was trimmed by 3 bases and J by 3 bases, leaving 2 bases between them. This CDR3 reads CASSFPNEKLFF. The CDR3 DNA sequence: TGTGCCAGCAGTTTCCCTAATGAAAAACTGTTTTTT.

This chain links TRBV7-2 with TRBJ1-5; 10 nucleotides agree with TRBD1. The V gene's germline CDR1 is SGHTA and CDR2 FQGNSA. The CDR3 runs 15 residues. V shed 6 bases and J 7 bases; nucleotides not matched to a gene: 9. CDR3 loop: CASRKTGGARQPQHF. The CDR3 DNA reads as TGTGCCAGCAGAAAGACAGGGGGCGCGCGACAGCCCCAGCATTTT.

The V gene is TRBV27, the J gene TRBJ2-1; 8 nucleotides align to TRBD1. This CDR3 spans 15 amino acids. The V gene's germline CDR1 is MNHEY and CDR2 SMNVEV (reference sequence). The junction had 4 bases not matched to a gene; V was cut back by 6 bases and J by 0 bases. This CDR3 reads CASSIQGDSYNEQFF. The CDR3 coding sequence is TGTGCCAGCAGCATACAGGGGGACTCCTACAATGAGCAGTTCTTC.

This clone showed up just a few times. The chain joins TRBV5-5 to TRBJ2-7, with D possibly TRBD2 on 5 matching bases. Germline values: CDR1 SGHKS, CDR2 YYEKEE (reference sequence). The CDR3 extends over 14 amino acids. The V and J ends lost 0 bases and 2 bases respectively, with 9 bases between them. The CDR3 here is CASSLGADTYEQYF. CDR3 nucleotide sequence: TGTGCCAGCAGCTTGGGAGCGGATACCTACGAGCAGTACTTC. Supplemented by reference TRBV5-5 and TRBJ2-7, the full variable domain reads DAGVTQSPTHLIKTRGQQVTLRCSPISGHKSVSWYQQVLGQGPQFIFQYYEKEERGRGNFPDRFSARQFPNYSSELNVNALLLGDSALYLCASSLGADTYEQYFGPGTRLTVT.

This rearrangement joins TRBV4-2 to TRBJ2-3, with 11 positions matching TRBD2. The germline V gene has CDR1 LGHNA and CDR2 YNFKEQ. V trimming: 1 base; J trimming: 0 bases; junction bases outside the gene matches: 3. This CDR3 contains 17 residues. This CDR3 reads CASSQASGGTSTDTQYF. The CDR3 DNA reads as TGTGCCAGCAGCCAAGCTAGCGGGGGGACTAGCACAGATACGCAGTATTTT.

This chain connects TRBV2 to TRBJ1-2; no clear D gene. The CDR3 is 12 amino acids. Germline CDR1 reads SNHLY; CDR2 reads FYNNEI. Trimming stripped 3 bases from V and 8 bases from J, with 10 bases between. CDR3 sequence reads: CASSDRTRGYTF. The CDR3 DNA follows: TGTGCCAGCAGTGACCGGACGCGGGGCTACACCTTC.

The rearrangement joins TRBV2 to TRBJ1-1; D is uncertain. V was pared by 4 bases and J by 4 bases, with 4 bases between. The V gene's germline CDR1 is SNHLY and CDR2 FYNNEI. The CDR3 runs 11 residues. The CDR3 protein is CASSATTEAFF. DNA for the CDR3: TGTGCCAGCAGTGCGACCACTGAAGCTTTCTTT.

The rearrangement joins TRBV4-3 to TRBJ2-7, with 12 nucleotides matching TRBD2. V lost 1 base to trimming and J lost 2 bases; unmatched junction nucleotides: 3. Germline V CDR1 and CDR2: LGHNA, YSLEER. CDR3 size: 16 residues. The CDR3 nucleotides are TGCGCCAGCAGCCAAGGGAGACTAGCGGGGGCCTACGAGCAGTACTTC. Its translation is CASSQGRLAGAYEQYF.

The chain couples TRBV28 to TRBJ1-5, with 11 bases fitting TRBD1. In germline, CDR1 is MDHEN, CDR2 SYDVKM. The trim removed 6 bases at V and 7 bases at J, leaving 8 bases unmatched. This CDR3 is built from 15 residues. The CDR3 is CASSTGTGGIQPQHF. DNA of the CDR3: TGTGCCAGCAGCACCGGGACAGGGGGTATCCAGCCCCAGCATTTT.

This clone was observed a single time. The rearrangement links TRBV27 to TRBJ2-5, with 10 positions matching TRBD2. Germline CDR1 and CDR2: MNHEY and SMNVEV (reference sequence). V lost 6 bases and J lost 6; bases outside the gene matches: 7. The CDR3 consists of 14 residues. CDR3 nucleotide sequence: TGTGCCAGCAGCTCTAGCGGGGGCGGTCAGACCCAGTACTTC. This encodes CASSSSGGGQTQYF.

This chain links TRBV5-6 with TRBJ2-5, with 13 nucleotides matching TRBD2. With V trimmed by 5 bases and J by 4 bases, 11 bases remained unmatched. The CDR3 has 17 residues. Germline V CDR1 and CDR2: SGHDT, YYEEEE. The CDR3 here is CASSFGLAGDFGETQYF. CDR3 nucleotides: TGTGCCAGCAGTTTCGGACTAGCGGGGGATTTTGGAGAGACCCAGTACTTC. Full variable domain (outside the CDR3, taken from reference TRBV5-6 and TRBJ2-5): DAGVTQSPTHLIKTRGQQVTLRCSPKSGHDTVSWYQQALGQGPQFIFQYYEEEERQRGNFPDRFSGHQFPNYSSELNVNALLLGDSALYLCASSFGLAGDFGETQYFGPGTRLLVL.

This rearrangement joins TRBV7-6 to TRBJ1-1; D not resolved. The V end was cut by 4 bases, the J end by 3 bases, with 9 bases between. CDR3 length: 13 amino acids. Germline assignment: CDR1 SGHVS and CDR2 FNYEAQ. In DNA, the CDR3 is TGTGCCAGCAGCTGGGTGGACGACACTGAAGCTTTCTTT. Translation: CASSWVDDTEAFF.

The chain uses TRBV27 and TRBJ1-1; D is unclear. With 6 bases removed from V and 5 bases from J, the gap between germline ends came to 13 bases. The CDR3 is 13 amino acids. Germline V lookup: CDR1 MNHEY, CDR2 SMNVEV (reference sequence). The CDR3 sequence is CASSPALGTEAFF. CDR3 sequence (DNA): TGTGCCAGCAGCCCGGCCCTGGGGACTGAAGCTTTCTTT.

DNA of the CDR3: TGTGCCAGCAGTGAAGGCAGGGGGCGTCTGGGCGAGCAGTACTTC. Translating gives CASSEGRGRLGEQYF. This chain connects TRBV25-1 to TRBJ2-7, with TRBD1 matching over 8 bases. In germline, CDR1 is MGHDK, CDR2 SYGVNS. V gave up 2 bases and J gave up 6 bases; unmatched junction bases: 9. CDR3 length equals 15 residues.

A single count supports this clone. V gene TRBV19 combines with J gene TRBJ2-5; the match to TRBD1 covers 8 bases. V dropped 8 bases and J dropped 5; count of bases not matched to a gene: 7. Germline V lookup: CDR1 LNHDA, CDR2 SQIVND (reference sequence). This CDR3 is 13 amino acids long. CDR3 nucleotides: TGTGCCAGTTCCCGGGACAGGTCTGAGACCCAGTACTTC. Its translation: CASSRDRSETQYF.

In this sample, this clone is medium-sized. The genes are TRBV13 and TRBJ2-1, with 12 bases lining up with TRBD2. V lost 7 bases to trimming and J lost 4 bases; unmatched junction nucleotides: 5. The CDR3 runs to 15 residues. Germline V gene lookup returns CDR1 PRHDT and CDR2 FYEKMQ (reference sequence). The CDR3 DNA follows: TGTGCCAGCACCCCTAGCGGGGGGGTGTACAATGAGCAGTTCTTC. Translating gives CASTPSGGVYNEQFF. The full variable domain, its missing parts supplied by reference TRBV13 and TRBJ2-1, is AAGVIQSPRHLIKEKRETATLKCYPIPRHDTVYWYQQGPGQDPQFLISFYEKMQSDKGSIPDRFSAQQFSDYHSELNMSSLELGDSALYFCASTPSGGVYNEQFFGPGTRLTVL.

This clone came up a few times. The rearrangement joins TRBV7-9 to TRBJ2-5, with a tentative D call TRBD1 (5 bases). Germline loops: CDR1 SEHNR, CDR2 FQNEAQ (reference sequence). V lost 0 bases to trimming and J lost 5 bases, with 16 bases between them. The CDR3 contains 16 residues. The CDR3 region has the DNA TGTGCCAGCAGCTTAGCTGTGGCATGGAAGGGGGAGACCCAGTACTTC. This gives the protein CASSLAVAWKGETQYF.

This clone was seen only a few times. The V gene is TRBV2, the J gene TRBJ1-3; D gene uncertain. Germline lookup yields CDR1 SNHLY and CDR2 FYNNEI. The CDR3 loop spans 16 amino acids. V gave up 2 bases and J gave up 0 bases, with 11 bases separating them. The CDR3 here is CASSENSGSSGNTIYF. CDR3 coding DNA: TGTGCCAGCAGTGAAAATAGTGGCTCCTCTGGAAACACCATATATTTT.